This T cell receptor (beta chain) was recorded in a study of spatial heterogeneity in lung cancer. Study outcomes and limitations: Higher tumor mutation counts went along with higher counts of expanded intratumoral alpha and beta TCRs.

Specified time point: sample taken at primary tumor resection. CDR1 SGHKS and CDR2 YYEKEE come from the germline V gene (reference sequence). The V end lost 2 bases, the J end lost 10 bases, and 19 bases lay between the germline ends. The CDR3 contains 16 residues. TCRdb re-called the 5' RACE reads through MiXCR, storing one row per CDR3 protein. The sample has some 9,300 distinct CDR3 sequences; around half are singletons. In regard to this clonotype: Its antigen is unknown.

Sequences were derived from lung tumor tissue, sampled at surgery. The chain is built from TRBV5-5 and TRBJ1-6; TRBD1 is a possible D gene (6 bases). The source of this sequence is a female donor with early-stage non-small cell lung cancer. The DNA for the CDR3 is TGTGCCAGCAGCTTACAAACAGGGAGCCTGAGATCACCCCTCCACTTT. Its translation: CASSLQTGSLRSPLHF. The full variable domain, completed using reference TRBV5-5 and TRBJ1-6, is DAGVTQSPTHLIKTRGQQVTLRCSPISGHKSVSWYQQVLGQGPQFIFQYYEKEERGRGNFPDRFSARQFPNYSSELNVNALLLGDSALYLCASSLQTGSLRSPLHFGNGTRLTVT.